Below, 5 T cell receptor beta chains from the same sample are listed, as sequenced in a study of CD8 T cells in ankylosing spondylitis. One entry per CDR3 protein results from TCRdb running MiXCR on the 5' RACE reads. The sample has about 170,000 distinct CDR3 sequences, approximately 16% seen once. Sequencing used blood, either unsorted or a sorted T cell fraction (not recorded which). Every receptor here comes from a male donor with ankylosing spondylitis or in good health (not recorded which).

CDR3 sequence (DNA): TGTGCCAGTCTGCTCAGGGAGACGTATGGCTACACCTTC. This gives the protein CASLLRETYGYTF. The rearrangement links TRBV28 to TRBJ1-2; possible D gene TRBD1, 5 bases. Germline CDR1 and CDR2: MDHEN and SYDVKM. CDR3 size: 13 residues. Trimming removed 9 bases at V and 5 bases at J, with 16 bases between.

This clonotype was counted a few times. The V and J genes are TRBV10-3 and TRBJ1-2, with D unresolved. This CDR3 is 12 amino acids long. From germline, CDR1 is ENHRY and CDR2 SYGVKD. Deletions cut 10 bases from V and 0 bases from J, with 9 bases between. CDR3 nucleotides: TGTGCCACCCGACGTACTAACTATGGCTACACCTTC. Residues: CATRRTNYGYTF.

At least ten counts were recorded for this clonotype. The V call is TRBV14, the J call TRBJ2-1, with D unresolved. This CDR3 contains 17 residues. Trimming removed 6 bases at V and 0 bases at J, with 18 bases between. Germline lookup yields CDR1 SGHDN and CDR2 FVKESK. Here the CDR3 reads CASSPLGSASSYNEQFF. In DNA form, the CDR3 reads TGTGCCAGCAGTCCTCTGGGTTCCGCGAGCTCCTACAATGAGCAGTTCTTC. Full variable domain (outside the CDR3, taken from reference TRBV14 and TRBJ2-1): EAGVTQFPSHSVIEKGQTVTLRCDPISGHDNLYWYRRVMGKEIKFLLHFVKESKQDESGMPNNRFLAERTGGTYSTLKVQPAELEDSGVYFCASSPLGSASSYNEQFFGPGTRLTVL.

This clonotype was counted only a few times. V usage is TRBV18 and J usage is TRBJ1-1; D is unresolved. CDR3 length: 15 amino acids. CDR1 is KGHSH and CDR2 is LQKENI in the germline V gene. Trimming took off 3 bases at V and 4 bases at J, with 15 bases between the two ends. The CDR3 nucleotides are TGTGCCAGCTCACCGACCTCGAGGCCAGGCACTGAAGCTTTCTTT. Translation gives CASSPTSRPGTEAFF.

This clonotype was found many times. The CDR3 DNA is TGCAGTGCTGAGGAGGGCAGTTCAACCGGGGAGCTGTTTTTT. Its protein product is CSAEEGSSTGELFF. V and J are TRBV20-1 and TRBJ2-2; a weak D match, TRBD2 (6 bases). V lost 5 bases to trimming and J lost 5 bases, with 15 bases between them. Germline-derived CDR1 and CDR2 are DFQATT and SNEGSKA (reference sequence). The CDR3 extends over 14 amino acids.